A single sample is the source of the 23 T cell receptor beta chains below, sequenced in a study of blood T cell repertoires in COVID-19. TCRdb's table, derived via immunoSEQ multiplex PCR, lists solely in-frame clones and lacks some. The top ten hold 0.95% to 1.5% of the sample, which has 210,000 or so clones, 92% seen once. Specimen: peripheral blood. The receptors stem from a man younger than 45 with acute or convalescent COVID-19.

The J gene is TRBJ2-5, the V gene TRBV30, with 9 nucleotides matching TRBD2. The germline V gene encodes CDR1 GTSNPN and CDR2 SVGIG (reference sequence). Trimming removed 4 bases from V and 7 bases from J; junction bases left unmatched: 10. The CDR3 has 14 amino acids. CDR3 region: CAWTLGGGARTQYF. CDR3 nucleotides: TGTGCCTGGACCCTCGGCGGGGGGGCAAGGACCCAGTACTTC. The full variable domain, completed using reference TRBV30 and TRBJ2-5, is SQTIHQWPATLVQPVGSPLSLECTVEGTSNPNLYWYRQAAGRGLQLLFYSVGIGQISSEVPQNLSASRPQDRQFILSSKKLLLSDSGFYLCAWTLGGGARTQYFGPGTRLLVL.

CDR3 region: CASSRLRQDFTDTQYF. The CDR3 DNA is TGTGCCAGCAGCCGCCTCCGACAGGACTTCACAGATACGCAGTATTTT. The chain combines TRBV13 with TRBJ2-3; tentative D call: TRBD1 (6 bases). The V end lost 5 bases, the J end lost 2 bases, and 17 bases lay between the germline ends. Germline values: CDR1 PRHDT, CDR2 FYEKMQ (reference sequence). This CDR3 is built from 16 residues.

This chain uses TRBV28 with TRBJ1-4; D is unclear. The CDR3 spans 12 residues. V lost 5 bases and J lost 6, with 7 bases in between. Germline values: CDR1 MDHEN, CDR2 SYDVKM. The CDR3: CASSAAYEKLFF. CDR3 nucleotides: TGTGCCAGCAGTGCGGCTTATGAAAAACTGTTTTTT.

With regard to this clone: At one of its ends the junction is not consistent with the germline gene, which may arise from a read error. This chain connects TRBV10-2 to TRBJ2-5; D possibly corresponds to TRBD2 (7 bases). Per germline, CDR1 WSHSY and CDR2 SAAADI. CDR3 length: 13 residues. As DNA, the CDR3 is TGCGCCAGCAGGGGGGGGGCCCTAGAGGCCCAGTACTTC. Protein product: CASRGGALEAQYF.

The V and J genes are TRBV19 and TRBJ2-3; D may be TRBD1 (6 bases). Looked up from germline, CDR1 is LNHDA and CDR2 is SQIVND (reference sequence). The V end was cut by 3 bases, the J end by 5 bases, with 15 bases between. The CDR3 runs to 15 residues. The DNA of the CDR3 is TGTGCCAGTAGTATGTTGGGGGCTGGAGAAGATACGCAGTATTTT. Encoded protein: CASSMLGAGEDTQYF.

J is TRBJ1-2 and V is TRBV5-1; TRBD1 matches 9 bases. CDR3 length equals 13 residues. Germline V gene data show CDR1 as SGHRS and CDR2 as YFSETQ. V was clipped by 7 bases and J by 8 bases; unmatched bases: 9. The CDR3 bases are TGCGCCAGCCACCAACAGGGGGCAAGGGGCTACACCTTC. As protein: CASHQQGARGYTF.

The chain employs TRBV9 and TRBJ2-5, with 9 positions matching TRBD1. This CDR3 comprises 14 residues. V dropped 5 bases and J dropped 3; count of bases not matched to a gene: 5. Germline V gene sequence: CDR1 SGDLS, CDR2 YYNGEE. In nucleotides, the CDR3 is TGTGCCAGCAGTCTTCGGACAGGGGAAGAGACCCAGTACTTC. Translation gives CASSLRTGEETQYF.

The V call is TRBV18, the J call TRBJ1-4; D might be TRBD1 (5 bases). Trimming took off 9 bases at V and 6 bases at J, with 14 bases between the two ends. In germline, CDR1 is KGHSH, CDR2 LQKENI. The CDR3 is made up of 13 amino acids. CDR3 coding DNA: TGTGCCAGTTCCCGGGGGTCGGATGAAAAACTGTTTTTT. This sequence encodes CASSRGSDEKLFF.

The gene calls are TRBV19 and TRBJ1-3; TRBD1 might be the D (5 bases). The V end was cut by 10 bases, the J end by 0 bases, with 13 bases between. CDR3 length: 14 amino acids. CDR1 is LNHDA and CDR2 is SQIVND in the germline V gene (reference sequence). CDR3 sequence (DNA): TGTGCCACCAGACAGACGCACTCTGGAAACACCATATATTTT. As protein: CATRQTHSGNTIYF.

The V and J genes are TRBV2 and TRBJ1-6; 7 bases fit TRBD1. The ends lost 9 bases at V and 0 bases at J; junction bases unmatched: 5. Germline CDR1 SNHLY, CDR2 FYNNEI. CDR3 length: 15 amino acids. The DNA for the CDR3 is TGTGCCAGTCACCGGGACAGCTCCTATAATTCACCCCTCCACTTT. It specifies CASHRDSSYNSPLHF.

This clone was detected only once. The V call is TRBV5-1, the J call TRBJ1-1; D may be TRBD1 (5 bases). Trimming shortened V by 5 bases and J by 9 bases, and 14 bases separated the two germline ends. From germline, CDR1 is SGHRS and CDR2 YFSETQ. This CDR3 region has 12 residues. The CDR3 bases are TGCGCCAGCAGTATCGGTAGGGGCCAAGCTTTCTTT. Translating gives CASSIGRGQAFF.

The V and J genes are TRBV27 and TRBJ2-7; D might be TRBD2 (6 bases). The V end was cut by 3 bases, the J end by 2 bases, with 17 bases between. CDR1 is MNHEY and CDR2 is SMNVEV in the germline V gene (reference sequence). The CDR3 covers 16 residues. CDR3 in amino acids: CASSFYGPPGAYEQYF. CDR3 DNA: TGTGCCAGCAGTTTTTACGGACCGCCGGGAGCCTACGAGCAGTACTTC.

The chain carries TRBV7-9 and TRBJ2-7; 8 positions agree with TRBD2. The CDR3 loop spans 16 amino acids. Unmatched junction bases numbered 12, after V lost 4 bases and J lost 4 bases. Germline loops: CDR1 SEHNR, CDR2 FQNEAQ (reference sequence). The chain's CDR3 is CASSSPAGTSSYEQYF. In DNA form, the CDR3 reads TGTGCCAGCAGCTCGCCCGCCGGGACTAGTAGTTACGAGCAGTACTTC.

The chain links TRBV15 to TRBJ2-5; 8 bases align to TRBD1. The CDR3 loop spans 14 amino acids. Germline V gene lookup returns CDR1 LNHNV and CDR2 YYDKDF (reference sequence). J was trimmed by 5 bases and V by 2 bases; bases with no gene match: 4. CDR3 sequence (DNA): TGTGCCACCAGCAGATCAGGGGGCGGGGAGACCCAGTACTTC. Amino acids: CATSRSGGGETQYF.

The chain couples TRBV12-5 to TRBJ2-1, with 7 bases fitting TRBD2. CDR1 LGHNT and CDR2 FRNRAP come from the germline V gene. The CDR3 spans 16 residues. Unmatched junction bases numbered 10, after V lost 1 base and J lost 7 bases. CDR3 loop: CASGLDRTRGGNEQFF. CDR3 nucleotide sequence: TGTGCTAGTGGTTTGGACCGGACGCGGGGAGGGAATGAGCAGTTCTTC.

The chain recombines TRBV30 with TRBJ2-5, with D possibly TRBD2 on 6 matching bases. V lost 0 bases, J lost 3 bases, and 17 bases lay in between. The CDR3 has 16 residues. The germline V gene encodes CDR1 GTSNPN and CDR2 SVGIG (reference sequence). The CDR3 DNA sequence: TGTGCCTGGAGTGTCTTGAGTCCCCGGGAGAAAGAGACCCAGTACTTC. Encoded protein: CAWSVLSPREKETQYF.

The rearrangement uses TRBV30 and TRBJ2-1; the match to TRBD1 covers 8 bases. The V segment lost 6 bases and the J segment 12 bases; nucleotides outside the gene matches: 13. Germline-derived CDR1 and CDR2 are GTSNPN and SVGIG (reference sequence). The CDR3 is made up of 13 amino acids. CDR3 region: CACHRGDIGVQFF. The CDR3 nucleotides read TGTGCCTGCCACAGGGGGGATATAGGTGTGCAGTTCTTC.

The CDR3: CASSYSGTGAKYSNQPQHF. The CDR3 DNA reads as TGTGCCAGCAGTTACTCCGGGACAGGGGCAAAATATAGCAATCAGCCCCAGCATTTT. The chain combines TRBV6-2 or TRBV6-3 with TRBJ1-5, with TRBD1 matching over 10 bases. Trimming took 0 bases from V and 0 from J; bases not matched to a gene: 8. The CDR3 runs to 19 residues. CDR1 and CDR2 from the germline V gene are MNHEY and SVGEGT.

The V call is TRBV6-5, the J call TRBJ2-3; unclear D gene. Germline assignment: CDR1 MNHEY and CDR2 SVGAGI. V was shortened by 5 bases and J by 1 base, with 7 bases between the two germline ends. The CDR3 consists of 13 residues. CDR3 bases: TGTGCCAGCAGTCTGTTTGGCACAGATACGCAGTATTTT. The encoded protein is CASSLFGTDTQYF.

The gene calls are TRBV5-1 and TRBJ2-7; no reliable D call. V was pared by 4 bases and J by 1 base, with 3 bases between. The CDR3 is made up of 11 amino acids. Germline CDR1 reads SGHRS; CDR2 reads YFSETQ. Written as DNA, the CDR3 is TGCGCCAGCAGCACTTCCTACGAGCAGTACTTC. Its translation: CASSTSYEQYF.

The V and J genes are TRBV6-2 or TRBV6-3 and TRBJ2-1; possible D gene TRBD2, 6 bases. The CDR3 length is 12 residues. The V end was cut by 2 bases, the J end by 7 bases, with 6 bases between. The germline gives CDR1 MNHEY, CDR2 SVGEGT. The CDR3 DNA reads TGTGCCAGCAGTTACCGGGAGAATGAGCAGTTCTTC. This encodes CASSYRENEQFF.

The V call is TRBV9, the J call TRBJ2-5; TRBD2 aligns across 8 bases. Trimming cost V 4 bases and J 5 bases; bases outside gene matches: 7. The V gene's germline CDR1 is SGDLS and CDR2 YYNGEE. CDR3 length equals 14 residues. The CDR3 sequence is CASSYAGGRETQYF. DNA of the CDR3: TGTGCCAGCAGCTACGCGGGGGGCAGGGAGACCCAGTACTTC.

The V gene is TRBV7-6, the J gene TRBJ2-3; a weak D match, TRBD2 (5 bases). Germline values: CDR1 SGHVS, CDR2 FNYEAQ. With 5 bases removed from V and 5 bases from J, the gap between germline ends came to 8 bases. This CDR3 is 12 amino acids long. The CDR3 spells CASSPRGDTQYF. Here the CDR3 DNA reads TGTGCCAGCAGCCCCCGGGGAGATACGCAGTATTTT.